This T cell receptor beta chain was identified in a study of beta chain features in type 1 diabetes. Study-wide points: Sequencing from cDNA could over-represent high-TCR-expressing cells. It was not settled here whether HLA type affects TCRB rearrangement. The naive, central memory and Treg TCRB repertoires showed an apparent similarity that was greater among patients than among healthy donors. There was a moderate but significant shortening of TCRB CDR3s in all four CD4+ subsets of Type 1 diabetes patients.

This clone was seen more than once but under ten times. The antigen is not known. TCRB transcripts that were expressed got sequenced, as all of the isolated RNA had been reverse transcribed. Assay: immunoSEQ multiplex PCR; the TCRdb copy retains only in-frame clones and omits some. The table records hundreds of thousands of clones, around a sixth of them present only once. Trimming stripped 5 bases from V and 3 bases from J, with 10 bases between. This CDR3 contains 13 residues. The germline gives CDR1 ENHRY, CDR2 SYGVKD. The rearrangement uses TRBV10-3 and TRBJ2-5; D assignment may be TRBD1 or TRBD2 (5 bases each). What was sequenced was naive CD4+ T cells from blood. This TCR was recovered from a man between 18 and 35 years old in good health. CDR3 amino acids: CAISPGRKETQYF. The CDR3 bases are TGTGCCATCAGTCCGGGACGGAAAGAGACCCAGTACTTC.